This T cell receptor beta chain was found in a study of T cell responses to AZD1222 COVID-19 vaccine. Overall study findings and caveats: Repertoires in all cases were sampled only once the peak T cell response had passed. When two AZD1222 doses had been given, Spike-specific TCR breadth and depth rose. Vaccine-associated CD4 TCRs ranged over spike, dominating at 160-218 and 743-854.

This clone was seen once. Its cognate antigen is unknown. TCRdb's copy holds only in-frame clones and misses some; the assay was immunoSEQ multiplex PCR. The data hold around 59,000 clones, with 85% to 90% observed a single time. The CDR3 loop spans 13 amino acids. Germline CDR1 reads SGHTA; CDR2 reads FQGTGA. Deletions cut 6 bases from V and 3 bases from J, with 11 bases between. The chain carries TRBV7-3 and TRBJ1-1; D gene ambiguous. The material was peripheral blood, obtained 28 days after the second AZD1222 dose. The sequence came from an adult who received the AZD1222 COVID-19 vaccine. The chain's CDR3 is CASSYTRDTEAFF. CDR3 in DNA: TGTGCCAGCAGTTACACACGGGACACTGAAGCTTTCTTT.